This T cell receptor (beta chain) was documented in a study of blood T cells in healthy people across ages. Sample-barcoded 5' priming and a J-beta primer mix drove a second PCR of about 6 to 12 cycles. TCRdb fed the 5' RACE reads into MiXCR, producing one record per CDR3 protein. The repertoire consists of about 780,000 distinct CDR3 sequences, with about 47% occurring once and the leading ten covering around a sixth. J lost 5 bases, V lost 2 bases, and 3 bases had no gene match. This CDR3 has 15 residues. From germline, CDR1 is SGHTA and CDR2 FQGTGA. This clonotype was counted once. The chain carries TRBV7-3 and TRBJ2-2; TRBD2 agrees at 9 bases. The sequencing sample was made of blood. This clonotype was sampled from a man older than 75 in good health. The CDR3 nucleotides are TGTGCCAGCAGCTTAGTAGCGGGAGTAACCGGGGAGCTGTTTTTT. Translation gives CASSLVAGVTGELFF.